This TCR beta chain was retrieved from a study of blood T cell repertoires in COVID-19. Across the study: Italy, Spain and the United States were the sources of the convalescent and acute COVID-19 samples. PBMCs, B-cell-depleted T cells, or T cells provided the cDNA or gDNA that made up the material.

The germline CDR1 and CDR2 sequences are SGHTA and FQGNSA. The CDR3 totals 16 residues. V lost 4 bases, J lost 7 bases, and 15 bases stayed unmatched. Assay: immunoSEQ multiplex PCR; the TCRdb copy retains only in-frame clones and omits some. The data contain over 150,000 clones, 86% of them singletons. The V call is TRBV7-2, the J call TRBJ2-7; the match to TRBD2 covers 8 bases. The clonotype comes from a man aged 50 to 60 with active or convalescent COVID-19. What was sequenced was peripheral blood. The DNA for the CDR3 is TGTGCCAGCAGCTCCCCCCTCGGCGGGAGGAGGGAAGAGCAGTACTTC. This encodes CASSSPLGGRREEQYF.